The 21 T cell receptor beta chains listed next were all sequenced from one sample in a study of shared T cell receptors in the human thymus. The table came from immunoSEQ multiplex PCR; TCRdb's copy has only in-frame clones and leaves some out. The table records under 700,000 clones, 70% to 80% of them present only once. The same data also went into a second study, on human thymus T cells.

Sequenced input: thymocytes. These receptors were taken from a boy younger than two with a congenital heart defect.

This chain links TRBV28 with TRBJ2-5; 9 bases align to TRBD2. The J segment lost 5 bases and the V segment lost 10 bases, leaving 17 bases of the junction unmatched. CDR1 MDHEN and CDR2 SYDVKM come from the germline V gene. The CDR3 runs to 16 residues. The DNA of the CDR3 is TGTGCCACCAGCCCGCCTACTAGCGGGTTTTGGGAGACCCAGTACTTC. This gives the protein CATSPPTSGFWETQYF.

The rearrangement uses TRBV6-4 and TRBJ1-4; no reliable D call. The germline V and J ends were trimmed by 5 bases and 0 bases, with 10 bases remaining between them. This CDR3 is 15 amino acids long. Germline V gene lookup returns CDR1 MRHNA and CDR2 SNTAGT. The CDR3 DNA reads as TGTGCCAGCAGTACGGGGAGGTCAACTAATGAAAAACTGTTTTTT. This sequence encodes CASSTGRSTNEKLFF.

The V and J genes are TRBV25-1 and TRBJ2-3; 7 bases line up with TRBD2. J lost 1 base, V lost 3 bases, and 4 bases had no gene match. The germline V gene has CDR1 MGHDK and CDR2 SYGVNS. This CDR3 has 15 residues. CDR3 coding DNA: TGTGCCAGCAGTGATCCTAGCGGACGCACAGATACGCAGTATTTT. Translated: CASSDPSGRTDTQYF.

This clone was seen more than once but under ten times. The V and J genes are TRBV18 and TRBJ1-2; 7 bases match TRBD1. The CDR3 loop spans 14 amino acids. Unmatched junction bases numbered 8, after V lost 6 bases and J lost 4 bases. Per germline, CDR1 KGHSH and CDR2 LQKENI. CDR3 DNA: TGTGCCAGCTCCCCATCGGACAGGCCCTATGGCTACACCTTC. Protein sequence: CASSPSDRPYGYTF.

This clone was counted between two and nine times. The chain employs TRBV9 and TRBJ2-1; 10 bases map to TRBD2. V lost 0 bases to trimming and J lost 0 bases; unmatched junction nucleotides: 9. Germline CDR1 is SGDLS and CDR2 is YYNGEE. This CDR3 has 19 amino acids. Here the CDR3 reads CASSVDGSGRPSSYNEQFF. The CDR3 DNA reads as TGTGCCAGCAGCGTAGATGGTAGCGGGAGGCCGAGCTCCTACAATGAGCAGTTCTTC.

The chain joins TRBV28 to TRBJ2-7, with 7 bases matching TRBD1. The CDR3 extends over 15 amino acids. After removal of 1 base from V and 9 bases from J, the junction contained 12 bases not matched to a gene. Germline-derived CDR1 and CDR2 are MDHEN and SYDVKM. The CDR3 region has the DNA TGTGCCAGCAGTTTATCTGGGACAGCTCCTACGGTGCAGTACTTC. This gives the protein CASSLSGTAPTVQYF.

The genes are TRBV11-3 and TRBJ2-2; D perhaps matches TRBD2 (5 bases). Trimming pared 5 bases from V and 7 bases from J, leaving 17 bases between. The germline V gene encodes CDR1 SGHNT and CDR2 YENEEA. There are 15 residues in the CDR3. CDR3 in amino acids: CASSPRLTEGGELFF. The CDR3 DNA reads TGTGCCAGCAGCCCCAGACTTACCGAGGGCGGGGAGCTGTTTTTT.

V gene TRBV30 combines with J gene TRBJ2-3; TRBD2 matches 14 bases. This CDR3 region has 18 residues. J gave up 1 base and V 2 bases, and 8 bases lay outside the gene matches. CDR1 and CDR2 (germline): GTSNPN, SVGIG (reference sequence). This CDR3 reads CAWSPQGLAGAGTDTQYF. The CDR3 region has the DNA TGTGCCTGGAGTCCCCAGGGACTAGCGGGAGCCGGCACAGATACGCAGTATTTT.

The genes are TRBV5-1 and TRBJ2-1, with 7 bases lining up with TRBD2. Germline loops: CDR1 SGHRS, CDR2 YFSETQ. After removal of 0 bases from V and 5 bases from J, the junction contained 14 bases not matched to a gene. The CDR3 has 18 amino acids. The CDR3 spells CASSLVAGEGVLHNEQFF. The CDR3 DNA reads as TGCGCCAGCAGCTTGGTGGCGGGAGAAGGGGTACTACACAATGAGCAGTTCTTC. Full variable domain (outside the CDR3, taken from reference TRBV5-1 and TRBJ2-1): KAGVTQTPRYLIKTRGQQVTLSCSPISGHRSVSWYQQTPGQGLQFLFEYFSETQRNKGNFPGRFSGRQFSNSRSEMNVSTLELGDSALYLCASSLVAGEGVLHNEQFFGPGTRLTVL.

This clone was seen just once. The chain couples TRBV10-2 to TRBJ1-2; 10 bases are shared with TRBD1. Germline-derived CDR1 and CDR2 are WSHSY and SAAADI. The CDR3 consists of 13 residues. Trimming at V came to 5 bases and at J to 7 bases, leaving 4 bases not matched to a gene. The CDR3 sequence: CASSSGTGVGYTF. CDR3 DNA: TGCGCCAGCAGTTCCGGGACAGGGGTTGGCTACACCTTC.

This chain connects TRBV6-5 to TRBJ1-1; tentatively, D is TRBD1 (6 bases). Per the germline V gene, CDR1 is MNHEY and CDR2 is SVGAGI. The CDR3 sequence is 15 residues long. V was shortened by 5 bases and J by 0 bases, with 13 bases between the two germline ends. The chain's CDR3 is CASSRGGQLNTEAFF. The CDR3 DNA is TGTGCCAGCAGTAGGGGTGGACAGTTGAACACTGAAGCTTTCTTT.

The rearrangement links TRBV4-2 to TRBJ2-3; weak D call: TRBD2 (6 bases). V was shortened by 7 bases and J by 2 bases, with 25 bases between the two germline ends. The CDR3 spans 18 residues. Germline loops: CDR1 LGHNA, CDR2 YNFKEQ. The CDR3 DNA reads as TGTGCCAGCACCTTTCTAAAGGGACGGGGACTTCCCACAGATACGCAGTATTTT. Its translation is CASTFLKGRGLPTDTQYF.

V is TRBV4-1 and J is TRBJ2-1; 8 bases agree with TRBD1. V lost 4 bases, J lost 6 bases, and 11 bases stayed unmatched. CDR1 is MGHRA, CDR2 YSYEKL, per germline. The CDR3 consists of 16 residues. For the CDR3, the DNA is TGCGCCAGCAGCCCATACGTCGGACAGGGTCCCAATGAGCAGTTCTTC. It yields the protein CASSPYVGQGPNEQFF.

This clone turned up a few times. CDR3: CASTSSGRALYNEQFF. The CDR3 region has the DNA TGTGCCAGTACCTCTAGCGGGAGGGCCCTCTACAATGAGCAGTTCTTC. The chain is built from TRBV19 and TRBJ2-1, with 12 nucleotides matching TRBD2. CDR3 length equals 16 residues. The trim removed 7 bases at V and 3 bases at J, leaving 7 bases unmatched. Per the germline V gene, CDR1 is LNHDA and CDR2 is SQIVND (reference sequence). Full variable domain (missing parts from reference TRBV19 and TRBJ2-1): DGGITQSPKYLFRKEGQNVTLSCEQNLNHDAMYWYRQDPGQGLRLIYYSQIVNDFQKGDIAEGYSVSREKKESFPLTVTSAQKNPTAFYLCASTSSGRALYNEQFFGPGTRLTVL.

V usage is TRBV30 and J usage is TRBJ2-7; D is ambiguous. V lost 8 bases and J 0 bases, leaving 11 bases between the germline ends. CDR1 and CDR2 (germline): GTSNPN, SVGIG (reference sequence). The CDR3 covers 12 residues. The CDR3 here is CARRGSSYEQYF. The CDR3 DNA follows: TGTGCCCGCCGCGGAAGCTCCTACGAGCAGTACTTC.

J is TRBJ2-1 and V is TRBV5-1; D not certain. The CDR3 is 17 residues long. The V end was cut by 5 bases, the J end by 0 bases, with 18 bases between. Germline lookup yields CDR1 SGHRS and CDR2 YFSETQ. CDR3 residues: CASSLGLAESSYNEQFF. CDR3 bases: TGCGCCAGCAGTCTGGGTCTGGCGGAAAGCTCCTACAATGAGCAGTTCTTC.

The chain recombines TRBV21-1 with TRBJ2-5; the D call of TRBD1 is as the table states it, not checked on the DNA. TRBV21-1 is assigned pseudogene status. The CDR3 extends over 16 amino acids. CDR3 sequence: CASTARKFRGEETQYF. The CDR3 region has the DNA TGTGCCAGCACCGCCCGAAAATTTAGGGGCGAGGAGACCCAGTACTTC.

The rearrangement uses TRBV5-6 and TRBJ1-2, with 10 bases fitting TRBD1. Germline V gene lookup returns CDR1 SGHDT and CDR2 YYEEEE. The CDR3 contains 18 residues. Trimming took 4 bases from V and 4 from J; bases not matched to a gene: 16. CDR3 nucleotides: TGTGCCAGCAGCCTATCCCGGGACAGGGGACCCTCGGGCTATGGCTACACCTTC. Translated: CASSLSRDRGPSGYGYTF.

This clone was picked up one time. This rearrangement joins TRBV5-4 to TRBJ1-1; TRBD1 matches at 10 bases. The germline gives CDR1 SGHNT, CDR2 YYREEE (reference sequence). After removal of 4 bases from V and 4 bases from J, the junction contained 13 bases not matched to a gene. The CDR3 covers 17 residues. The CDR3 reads CASSPGLGTGERTEAFF. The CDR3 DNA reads TGTGCCAGCAGCCCTGGTCTGGGGACAGGGGAACGCACTGAAGCTTTCTTT.

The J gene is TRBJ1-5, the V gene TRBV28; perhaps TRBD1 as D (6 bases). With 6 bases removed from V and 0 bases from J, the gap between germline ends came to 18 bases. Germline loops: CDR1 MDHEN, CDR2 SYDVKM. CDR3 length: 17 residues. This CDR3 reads CASSQEPGHPSNQPQHF. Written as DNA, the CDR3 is TGTGCCAGCAGCCAAGAACCGGGACACCCTAGCAATCAGCCCCAGCATTTT.

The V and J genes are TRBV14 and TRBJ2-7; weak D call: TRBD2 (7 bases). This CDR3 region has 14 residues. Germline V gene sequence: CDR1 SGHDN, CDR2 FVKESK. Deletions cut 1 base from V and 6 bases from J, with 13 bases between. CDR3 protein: CASSQANREGEQYF. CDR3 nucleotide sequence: TGTGCCAGCAGCCAAGCCAACAGGGAGGGCGAGCAGTACTTC. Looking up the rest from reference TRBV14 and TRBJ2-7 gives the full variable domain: EAGVTQFPSHSVIEKGQTVTLRCDPISGHDNLYWYRRVMGKEIKFLLHFVKESKQDESGMPNNRFLAERTGGTYSTLKVQPAELEDSGVYFCASSQANREGEQYFGPGTRLTVT.